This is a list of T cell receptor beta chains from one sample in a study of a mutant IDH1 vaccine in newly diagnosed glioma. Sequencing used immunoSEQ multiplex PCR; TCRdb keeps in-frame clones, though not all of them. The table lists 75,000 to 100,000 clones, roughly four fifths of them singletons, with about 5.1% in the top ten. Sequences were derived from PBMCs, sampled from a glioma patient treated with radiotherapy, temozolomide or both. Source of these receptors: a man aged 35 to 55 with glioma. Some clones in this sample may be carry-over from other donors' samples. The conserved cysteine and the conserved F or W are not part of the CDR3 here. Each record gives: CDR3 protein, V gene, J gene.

CDR3 protein: ASSYSRVETQY; V gene: TRBV6-5; J gene: TRBJ2-5
CDR3 protein: AWRREARGTEAF; V gene: TRBV30; J gene: TRBJ1-1
CDR3 protein: ATSRAGTRGETQY; V gene: TRBV15; J gene: TRBJ2-5
CDR3 protein: ASSNPSGTGGGKLF; V gene: TRBV2; J gene: TRBJ1-4
CDR3 protein: ASSLSGPNSPLH; V gene: TRBV7-6; J gene: TRBJ1-6
CDR3 protein: ASGFREDQPQH; V gene: TRBV12-5; J gene: TRBJ1-5
CDR3 protein: SWGTEAF; V gene: TRBV20-1; J gene: TRBJ1-1
CDR3 protein: ATTGGQGNEKLF; V gene: TRBV10-3; J gene: TRBJ1-4
CDR3 protein: ASEIGGELF; V gene: TRBV9; J gene: TRBJ2-2
CDR3 protein: ASRSGAGSSYEQY; V gene: TRBV6-6; J gene: TRBJ2-7
CDR3 protein: AWSATLVGGRGGYT; V gene: TRBV30; J gene: TRBJ1-2
CDR3 protein: ASSFSGGAYEQY; V gene: TRBV5-1; J gene: TRBJ2-7
CDR3 protein: ASSLLVNSPLH; V gene: TRBV7-6; J gene: TRBJ1-6
CDR3 protein: ASSPWTGNTEAF; V gene: TRBV5-4; J gene: TRBJ1-1
CDR3 protein: ASSIVGAEGANVLT; V gene: TRBV19; J gene: TRBJ2-6
CDR3 protein: ASTDREVRGYT; V gene: TRBV6-5; J gene: TRBJ1-2
CDR3 protein: ASSAQSQSSGANVLT; V gene: TRBV25-1; J gene: TRBJ2-6
CDR3 protein: ATLQGYEQY; V gene: TRBV6-5; J gene: TRBJ2-7
CDR3 protein: ASSILARINTGELF; V gene: TRBV19; J gene: TRBJ2-2
CDR3 protein: ASSLGGTLATNEKLF; V gene: TRBV7-9; J gene: TRBJ1-4
CDR3 protein: ASSVGQGALNYGYT; V gene: TRBV5-1; J gene: TRBJ1-2
CDR3 protein: ASSVGQGGSPLH; V gene: TRBV6-1; J gene: TRBJ1-6
CDR3 protein: ASSIGSGVQEQY; V gene: TRBV19; J gene: TRBJ2-7
CDR3 protein: ASSYIGRRDEKLF; V gene: TRBV6-6; J gene: TRBJ1-4
CDR3 protein: ASSYGSDTQY; V gene: TRBV25-1; J gene: TRBJ2-3
CDR3 protein: ASSSTAWGNQPQH; V gene: TRBV27; J gene: TRBJ1-5
CDR3 protein: ASRGSRTGNYEQY; V gene: TRBV6-4; J gene: TRBJ2-7
CDR3 protein: ASKEERGRAKNIQY; V gene: TRBV19; J gene: TRBJ2-4
CDR3 protein: ASTLQGSGNTIY; V gene: TRBV6-6; J gene: TRBJ1-3
CDR3 protein: ASSVTGDPTDTQY; V gene: TRBV9; J gene: TRBJ2-3
CDR3 protein: ASSYDRGAGNTIY; V gene: TRBV6-5; J gene: TRBJ1-3
CDR3 protein: ASSSDTSLGELF; V gene: TRBV18; J gene: TRBJ1-4
CDR3 protein: ASSQETVSSYEQY; V gene: TRBV4-2; J gene: TRBJ2-7
CDR3 protein: ASSQGLGGPARGGYT; V gene: TRBV4-1; J gene: TRBJ1-2
CDR3 protein: ASSPGSNQPQH; V gene: TRBV5-6; J gene: TRBJ1-5
CDR3 protein: ASSGYTEAF; V gene: TRBV2; J gene: TRBJ1-1
CDR3 protein: ASSVTGGNTIY; V gene: TRBV2; J gene: TRBJ1-3
CDR3 protein: ASSAQTYSGNTIY; V gene: TRBV2; J gene: TRBJ1-3
CDR3 protein: ASSYAGGVTEAF; V gene: TRBV6-5; J gene: TRBJ1-1